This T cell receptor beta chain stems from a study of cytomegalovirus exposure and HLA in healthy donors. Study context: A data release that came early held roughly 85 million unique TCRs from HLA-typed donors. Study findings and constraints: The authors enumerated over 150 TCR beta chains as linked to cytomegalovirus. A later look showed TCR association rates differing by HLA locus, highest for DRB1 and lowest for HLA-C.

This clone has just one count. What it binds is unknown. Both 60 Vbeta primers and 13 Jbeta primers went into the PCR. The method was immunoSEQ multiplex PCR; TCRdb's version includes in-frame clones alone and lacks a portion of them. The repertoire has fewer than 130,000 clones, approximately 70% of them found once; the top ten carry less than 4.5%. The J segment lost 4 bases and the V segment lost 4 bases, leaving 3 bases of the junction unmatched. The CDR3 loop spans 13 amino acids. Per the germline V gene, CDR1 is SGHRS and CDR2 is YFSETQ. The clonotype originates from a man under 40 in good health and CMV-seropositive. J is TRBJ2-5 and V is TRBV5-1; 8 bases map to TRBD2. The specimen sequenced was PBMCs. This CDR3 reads CASSNSGVETQYF. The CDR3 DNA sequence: TGCGCCAGCAGCAATAGCGGGGTAGAGACCCAGTACTTC.